This T cell receptor (beta chain) is drawn from a study of T cells in Graves' hyperthyroidism and ophthalmopathy. At the level of the study: Initial diagnosis, before any treatment, was when peripheral blood was collected.

This clonotype has a handful of counts. The TCR beta CDR3 regions underwent amplification using RNA transcripts as the source. HTBI primers were the set used in a first-round RT-PCR of the TCR CDR3. TCRdb analysed the multiplex PCR reads with MiXCR anew, one entry per CDR3 protein. The sample includes approximately 870,000 distinct CDR3 sequences, about two fifths of them seen just once. The CDR3 contains 15 residues. Unmatched junction bases numbered 11, after V lost 3 bases and J lost 7 bases. Per the germline V gene, CDR1 is SGDLS and CDR2 is YYNGEE. Hyperthyroidism had been newly diagnosed in patients aged 18 to 65, and its duration was under 2 months.

The chain couples TRBV9 to TRBJ1-1, with 8 positions matching TRBD1. The sample taken for sequencing was blood. This receptor was obtained from a man aged 18 to 30 with Graves' hyperthyroidism. CDR3 sequence: CASSAGQGTVGEAFF. CDR3 sequence (DNA): TGTGCCAGCAGCGCCGGACAGGGAACGGTCGGTGAAGCTTTCTTT.